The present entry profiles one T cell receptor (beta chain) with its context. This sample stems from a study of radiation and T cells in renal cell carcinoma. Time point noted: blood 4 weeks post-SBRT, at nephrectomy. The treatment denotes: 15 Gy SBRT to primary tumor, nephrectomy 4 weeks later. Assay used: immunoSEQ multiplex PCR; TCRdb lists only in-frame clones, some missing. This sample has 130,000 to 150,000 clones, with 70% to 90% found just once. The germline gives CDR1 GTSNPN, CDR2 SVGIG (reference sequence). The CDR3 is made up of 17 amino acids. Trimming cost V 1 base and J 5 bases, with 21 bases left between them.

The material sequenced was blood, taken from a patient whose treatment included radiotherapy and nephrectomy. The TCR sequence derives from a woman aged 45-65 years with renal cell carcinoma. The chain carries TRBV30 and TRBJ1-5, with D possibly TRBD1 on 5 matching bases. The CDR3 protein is CAWSADPGLPVDQPQHF. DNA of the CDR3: TGTGCCTGGAGTGCCGACCCGGGACTGCCAGTCGATCAGCCCCAGCATTTT. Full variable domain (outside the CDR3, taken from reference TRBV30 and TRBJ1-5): SQTIHQWPATLVQPVGSPLSLECTVEGTSNPNLYWYRQAAGRGLQLLFYSVGIGQISSEVPQNLSASRPQDRQFILSSKKLLLSDSGFYLCAWSADPGLPVDQPQHFGDGTRLSIL.